The TCR beta chain under discussion was sequenced for a study of cytomegalovirus exposure and HLA in healthy donors. Findings and limits, study-wide: In a later analysis, fewer than 20,000 TCR beta sequences were associated with HLA alleles at 0.05 false discovery rate.

CDR1 and CDR2 (germline): SGHTA, FQGNSA. The CDR3 consists of 12 residues. V was shortened by 6 bases and J by 3 bases, with 8 bases between the two germline ends. This clone appeared a single time. Its cognate antigen is unknown. The PCR employed 60 Vbeta primers together with 13 Jbeta primers. Assay: immunoSEQ multiplex PCR; the TCRdb copy retains only in-frame clones and omits some. This sample has roughly 110,000 clones; about 79% occur once, and the top ten carry roughly 3%. This TCR was sampled from a young woman in good health and CMV-seropositive. The V call is TRBV7-2, the J call TRBJ2-5, with D uncertain. Material: PBMCs. In nucleotides, the CDR3 is TGTGCCAGCAGTCTCCCAGAAGAGACCCAGTACTTC. This sequence encodes CASSLPEETQYF.